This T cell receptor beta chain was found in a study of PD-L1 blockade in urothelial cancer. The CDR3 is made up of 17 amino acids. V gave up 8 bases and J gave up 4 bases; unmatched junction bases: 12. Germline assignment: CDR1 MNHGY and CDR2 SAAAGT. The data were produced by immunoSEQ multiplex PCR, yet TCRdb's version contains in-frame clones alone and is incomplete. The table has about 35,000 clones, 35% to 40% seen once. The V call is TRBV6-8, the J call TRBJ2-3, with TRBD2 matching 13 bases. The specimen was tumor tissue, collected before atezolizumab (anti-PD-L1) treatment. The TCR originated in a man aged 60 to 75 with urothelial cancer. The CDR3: CASSKGTSGRAPDTQYF. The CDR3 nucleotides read TGTGCCAGCTCTAAGGGAACTAGCGGGAGGGCCCCAGATACGCAGTATTTT.